This TCR beta chain was recovered during a study of blood T cell repertoires in COVID-19. The ends were cut back, 1 base at V and 7 bases at J, with 11 bases in the middle. Per germline, CDR1 SNHLY and CDR2 FYNNEI. CDR3 size: 13 residues. Under the authors' procedure: Estimation of nucleated cell counts relied on the amplification of reference gene primers. Repertoires were generated with immunoSEQ multiplex PCR, while TCRdb's copy carries only in-frame clones and drops some. V and J calls and clone size are as listed in that table; D and trimming were resolved from the DNA. The table shows a few hundred thousand clones, with around nine tenths occurring only once.

This chain connects TRBV2 to TRBJ2-7; a possible D gene is TRBD2 (6 bases). The specimen was peripheral blood. The sequence came from a woman aged 60-75 years with acute or convalescent COVID-19. CDR3 DNA sequence: TGTGCCAGCAGTGAAGTCGGGACTGGTGAGCAGTACTTC. Its translation: CASSEVGTGEQYF.